These 21 T cell receptor beta chains came from one sample sequenced in a study of cytomegalovirus exposure and HLA in healthy donors. PCR primers comprised 60 Vbeta and 13 Jbeta primers. Libraries were prepared by immunoSEQ multiplex PCR; TCRdb keeps only in-frame clonotypes and omits some of them. This sample carries about 98,000 clones, about three fifths of them seen once, and the ten largest clones take about 4.5%. The specimen was PBMCs. These receptors came from a human donor in good health.

The chain recombines TRBV6-6 with TRBJ2-1; 11 nucleotides align to TRBD1. The CDR3 runs to 14 residues. Germline V gene lookup returns CDR1 MNHNY and CDR2 SVGAGI (reference sequence). V was pared by 8 bases and J by 5 bases, with 5 bases of the junction left unmatched. CDR3 bases: TGTGCCAGCCTGCGGGACAGGGGGAACAATGAGCAGTTCTTC. Protein sequence: CASLRDRGNNEQFF.

The rearrangement uses TRBV6-5 and TRBJ1-1; TRBD1 agrees at 8 bases. V lost 2 bases to trimming and J lost 4 bases; unmatched junction nucleotides: 6. CDR3 length equals 15 residues. CDR1 and CDR2 from the germline V gene are MNHEY and SVGAGI. In DNA, the CDR3 is TGTGCCAGCAGTTACCAGACAGGGGTGATCACTGAAGCTTTCTTT. Encoded protein: CASSYQTGVITEAFF.

This clone was recorded once. The V call is TRBV6-5, the J call TRBJ1-2, with TRBD1 identical over 11 bases. Looked up from germline, CDR1 is MNHEY and CDR2 is SVGAGI. V lost 5 bases, J lost 2 bases, and 1 base stayed unmatched. The CDR3 totals 14 residues. The CDR3 sequence is CASSRTGGNYGYTF. The CDR3 DNA reads as TGTGCCAGCAGTAGGACAGGGGGCAACTATGGCTACACCTTC.

The chain is built from TRBV5-4 and TRBJ1-4; TRBD1 aligns across 7 bases. CDR1 is SGHNT, CDR2 YYREEE, per germline (reference sequence). Losses at the gene ends were 3 bases for V and 4 bases for J; bases not matched to a gene: 3. The CDR3 has 14 amino acids. In nucleotides, the CDR3 is TGTGCCAGCAGCTCGGGACAGAATAATGAAAAACTGTTTTTT. The encoded protein is CASSSGQNNEKLFF.

The V gene is TRBV4-2, the J gene TRBJ2-2; TRBD2 is a possible D gene (6 bases). Per the germline V gene, CDR1 is LGHNA and CDR2 is YNFKEQ. The CDR3 spans 16 residues. The V end lost 3 bases, the J end lost 4 bases, and 15 bases lay between the germline ends. The CDR3 is CASSHDGRSLTGELFF. DNA of the CDR3: TGTGCCAGCAGCCATGACGGGAGATCCCTCACCGGGGAGCTGTTTTTT.

The rearrangement joins TRBV2 to TRBJ1-4; D is ambiguous. This CDR3 is 16 amino acids long. Germline loops: CDR1 SNHLY, CDR2 FYNNEI. Trimming pared 8 bases from V and 3 bases from J, leaving 19 bases between. The CDR3 nucleotides are TGTGCCAGCTTCGGCAGGCCTCACTCCTCTAATGAAAAACTGTTTTTT. Its translation is CASFGRPHSSNEKLFF.

The rearrangement uses TRBV28 and TRBJ1-2, with TRBD1 as a possible D gene (6 bases). The ends were cut back, 1 base at V and 13 bases at J, with 16 bases in the middle. The CDR3 runs to 13 residues. In germline, CDR1 is MDHEN, CDR2 SYDVKM. The CDR3 coding sequence is TGTGCCAGCAGTTTATCGGGCGGCAGGGGCCTCACCTTC. This translates into CASSLSGGRGLTF.

The genes are TRBV14 and TRBJ2-5, with D uncertain. The CDR3 totals 18 residues. The germline V gene encodes CDR1 SGHDN and CDR2 FVKESK. Trimming left V 5 bases short and J 6 bases short, with 28 bases between. The CDR3 coding sequence is TGTGCCAGCAGCGCCCACCCACTATCCAATAACCCCGATAAGACCCAGTACTTC. Protein product: CASSAHPLSNNPDKTQYF.

About this clone: The same CDR3 can be traced to other DNA sequences in this sample. CDR3 amino acids: CAWSGGGNQPQHF. CDR3 bases: TGTGCCTGGAGTGGGGGGGGAAATCAGCCCCAGCATTTT. This rearrangement joins TRBV30 to TRBJ1-5; possible D gene TRBD1, 5 bases. V lost 1 base and J 4 bases, leaving 8 bases between the germline ends. Germline CDR1 reads GTSNPN; CDR2 reads SVGIG (reference sequence). The CDR3 loop spans 13 amino acids.

The chain joins TRBV11-3 to TRBJ2-1; 8 bases line up with TRBD2. V shed 5 bases, J shed 3 bases, and the junction held 3 bases outside the gene matches. This CDR3 spans 14 amino acids. Germline V lookup: CDR1 SGHNT, CDR2 YENEEA. CDR3 residues: CASSPSGRYNEQFF. CDR3 DNA: TGTGCCAGCAGCCCTAGCGGGCGCTACAATGAGCAGTTCTTC.

The V gene is TRBV7-9, the J gene TRBJ2-1, with 11 bases matching TRBD2. Germline trimming cut 0 bases from V and 9 bases from J; bases unmatched to any gene: 7. Per germline, CDR1 SEHNR and CDR2 FQNEAQ (reference sequence). CDR3 length equals 16 residues. In DNA, the CDR3 is TGTGCCAGCAGCTTAGCTGGTAGCGGGAGGGCCAGTGAGCAGTTCTTC. This gives the protein CASSLAGSGRASEQFF.

The chain recombines TRBV7-2 with TRBJ1-5; D is uncertain. Trimming removed 3 bases at V and 13 bases at J, with 13 bases between. The CDR3 is made up of 12 amino acids. The germline gives CDR1 SGHTA, CDR2 FQGNSA. The CDR3 bases are TGTGCCAGCAGCTTGTCACCTAGAGTACAGCATTTT. This gives the protein CASSLSPRVQHF. The variable domain in full, completed from reference TRBV7-2 and TRBJ1-5, reads GAGVSQSPSNKVTEKGKDVELRCDPISGHTALYWYRQSLGQGLEFLIYFQGNSAPDKSGLPSDRFSAERTGGSVSTLTIQRTQQEDSAVYLCASSLSPRVQHFGDGTRLSIL.

The chain combines TRBV10-2 with TRBJ2-7; 14 positions match TRBD2. CDR3 length equals 15 residues. The trim removed 6 bases at V and 6 bases at J, leaving 7 bases unmatched. Per germline, CDR1 WSHSY and CDR2 SAAADI. The CDR3 DNA sequence: TGCGCCAGCAGGCCGGGACTAGCGGGAGAACCCGAGCAGTACTTC. Translated, it gives CASRPGLAGEPEQYF.

This chain links TRBV6-4 with TRBJ2-3, with 10 bases matching TRBD2. J was trimmed by 6 bases and V by 3 bases; bases with no gene match: 9. CDR1 is MRHNA and CDR2 is SNTAGT in the germline V gene. The CDR3 spans 16 residues. CDR3 sequence (DNA): TGTGCCAGCAGTGAAGGAGTAGCGGGAGGAGCGGATACGCAGTATTTT. It encodes CASSEGVAGGADTQYF.

The rearrangement links TRBV2 to TRBJ1-4; 10 nucleotides line up with TRBD1. Germline V gives CDR1 SNHLY, CDR2 FYNNEI. This CDR3 spans 20 amino acids. Trimming cost V 6 bases and J 0 bases; bases outside gene matches: 16. CDR3 loop: CASRRTLPGQGRATNEKLFF. CDR3 DNA: TGTGCCAGCAGGAGAACGCTACCGGGACAGGGGCGTGCAACTAATGAAAAACTGTTTTTT.

The V call is TRBV28, the J call TRBJ2-2; 7 nucleotides line up with TRBD2. The length of the CDR3 is 16 residues. The germline CDR1 and CDR2 sequences are MDHEN and SYDVKM. J gave up 6 bases and V 6 bases, and 13 bases lay outside the gene matches. The CDR3 here is CASSNPPYREAGELFF. CDR3 coding DNA: TGTGCCAGCAGCAACCCCCCCTATCGGGAGGCCGGGGAGCTGTTTTTT.

The chain combines TRBV2 with TRBJ2-7, with a tentative D call TRBD2 (6 bases). Germline loops: CDR1 SNHLY, CDR2 FYNNEI. V was trimmed by 4 bases and J by 0 bases, leaving 7 bases between them. The CDR3 is 13 residues long. Here the CDR3 DNA reads TGTGCCAGCAGTGTGCGGGACTCCTACGAGCAGTACTTC. It translates to CASSVRDSYEQYF.

The J gene is TRBJ2-1, the V gene TRBV7-9, with 11 bases aligning to TRBD2. This CDR3 spans 14 amino acids. The V gene's germline CDR1 is SEHNR and CDR2 FQNEAQ (reference sequence). V shed 5 bases, J shed 8 bases, and the junction held 5 bases outside the gene matches. CDR3 residues: CASSPLLAGDEQFF. The CDR3 nucleotides are TGTGCCAGCAGCCCCTTACTAGCGGGAGATGAGCAGTTCTTC.

This chain connects TRBV29-1 to TRBJ2-7; weak D call: TRBD1 (6 bases). V lost 4 bases and J lost 4, with 14 bases in between. CDR1 is SQVTM, CDR2 ANQGSEA, per germline. The length of the CDR3 is 13 residues. As DNA, the CDR3 is TGCAGCGTTGCTTCCGGGACAAAGTACGAGCAGTACTTC. Protein product: CSVASGTKYEQYF.

CDR3 in DNA: TGTGCTAGTGGTTTGCCCTCCACGACAGGGGGAGAGACCCAGTACTTC. This sequence encodes CASGLPSTTGGETQYF. J is TRBJ2-5 and V is TRBV12-5, with 9 positions matching TRBD1. From germline, CDR1 is LGHNT and CDR2 FRNRAP. With 2 bases clipped from V and 4 bases from J, the junction kept 8 bases outside the gene matches. The CDR3 consists of 16 residues.

The chain combines TRBV2 with TRBJ2-7, with 7 bases fitting TRBD1. The V and J ends lost 2 bases and 4 bases, in that order; junction bases with no gene match: 11. The CDR3 runs to 16 residues. Per the germline V gene, CDR1 is SNHLY and CDR2 is FYNNEI. The chain's CDR3 is CASSEPRQGRAYEQYF. CDR3 in DNA: TGTGCCAGCAGTGAACCCCGACAGGGCCGAGCTTACGAGCAGTACTTC.